A selection of T cell receptor beta chains follows, all from one sample in a study of regulatory T cells in long-lasting Graves disease. TCRdb ran MiXCR on the multiplex PCR reads and lists one entry per CDR3 protein. The sample lists 350,000 to 450,000 distinct CDR3 sequences; under 15% were seen once. These same data were also listed under a study on T cells in Graves' hyperthyroidism and ophthalmopathy.

Sequenced material: peripheral blood mononuclear cells (PBMCs), taken at new diagnosis, from a patient treated with antithyroid drugs. Receptors originate from a woman between 25 and 40 years old with Graves disease. CDR3s include the opening cysteine and the closing phenylalanine or tryptophan. The order of the fields is V gene, clone size, D gene, J gene, CDR3 protein, CDR3 DNA. The D gene is left open where the match is weak. Not all rows give a size; the values are once, few, many and, for expanded clones, a class.

TRBV11-2,NA,TRBD2,TRBJ2-1,CASSLGLAGVGWDEQFF,TGTGCCAGCAGCTTAGGTCTAGCGGGGGTAGGGTGGGATGAGCAGTTCTTC
TRBV6-2/TRBV6-3,once,NA,TRBJ2-1,CAITRGRRNEQFF,TGTGCCATCACGAGGGGCAGAAGGAATGAGCAGTTCTTC
TRBV12-3/TRBV12-4,few,NA,TRBJ2-6,CASSGLSGANVLTF,TGTGCCAGCAGTGGACTCTCTGGGGCCAACGTCCTGACTTTC
TRBV24-1,many,TRBD2,TRBJ2-7,CATSDPPLAGDLEQYF,TGTGCCACCAGTGACCCTCCACTAGCGGGAGATCTCGAGCAGTACTTC
TRBV7-9,many,NA,TRBJ2-7,CASSWDRDEQYF,TGTGCCAGCAGCTGGGACCGGGACGAGCAGTACTTC
TRBV27,many,TRBD2,TRBJ2-3,CASSLSPLPRAGGTDTQYF,TGTGCCAGCAGTTTATCGCCCCTACCTAGAGCGGGAGGTACAGATACGCAGTATTTT
TRBV24-1,many,NA,TRBJ2-7,CATSDRESRYEQYF,TGTGCCACCAGTGACAGGGAAAGCCGCTACGAGCAGTACTTC
TRBV27,few,TRBD2,TRBJ2-7,CTSSLSIGGRAYEQYF,TGTACCAGCAGTTTGTCGATTGGCGGGAGGGCCTACGAGCAGTACTTC
TRBV11-2,many,TRBD2,TRBJ2-5,CASSPEAGGGETQYF,TGTGCCAGCAGCCCCGAAGCGGGAGGGGGGGAGACCCAGTACTTC
TRBV7-9,many,TRBD1,TRBJ2-3,CASSLAVTGGTDTQYF,TGTGCCAGCAGCTTAGCTGTTACAGGGGGCACAGATACGCAGTATTTT
TRBV6-1,NA,NA,TRBJ1-2,CAVGGSGFDGYTF,TGTGCCGTAGGGGGGTCGGGGTTTGATGGCTACACCTTC
TRBV30,many,NA,TRBJ2-5,CACRRSQETQYF,TGTGCCTGTCGACGCAGCCAAGAGACCCAGTACTTC
TRBV28,many,NA,TRBJ2-7,CASSLYRDGSYEQYF,TGTGCCAGCAGTTTATACCGTGATGGGTCCTACGAGCAGTACTTC
TRBV7-2,many,TRBD1,TRBJ2-3,CASSPRDRVGTDTQYF,TGTGCCAGCAGCCCCAGGGACAGGGTAGGCACAGATACGCAGTATTTT
TRBV29-1,many,TRBD1,TRBJ1-2,CSVPRTGSRDGYTF,TGCAGCGTTCCACGGACAGGATCACGCGATGGCTACACCTTC
TRBV20-1,NA,TRBD2,TRBJ2-1,CSAKTSPLGSDEQFF,TGCAGTGCTAAGACTAGCCCCCTTGGATCGGATGAGCAGTTCTTC
TRBV20-1,many,TRBD1,TRBJ2-5,CSAGQGSETQYF,TGCAGTGCTGGACAGGGTTCTGAGACCCAGTACTTC
TRBV12-3/TRBV12-4,many,TRBD2,TRBJ2-1,CASSASGTSRKNEQFF,TGTGCCAGCAGCGCCTCCGGGACTAGCCGAAAAAATGAGCAGTTCTTC
TRBV12-3/TRBV12-4,many,NA,TRBJ2-3,CASSWENRVTDTQYF,TGTGCCAGCAGTTGGGAGAATCGGGTTACAGATACGCAGTATTTT
TRBV20-1,NA,TRBD1,TRBJ1-1,CSAYPGQAASEAFF,TGCAGTGCTTACCCGGGACAGGCGGCCTCTGAAGCTTTCTTT
TRBV7-2,many,NA,TRBJ2-5,CASSLVKRPPKYF,TGTGCCAGCAGCTTAGTCAAGCGACCCCCCAAGTACTTC
TRBV7-9,few,NA,TRBJ1-1,CASSRPQGPEAFF,TGTGCCAGCAGCCGACCGCAGGGCCCTGAAGCTTTCTTT
TRBV6-2/TRBV6-3,many,TRBD2,TRBJ2-7,CASSEATSGDYEQYF,TGTGCCAGCAGTGAAGCTACTAGCGGGGACTACGAGCAGTACTTC
TRBV4-1,NA,TRBD2,TRBJ2-1,CASSQGAGVRYEQFF,TGCGCCAGCAGCCAAGGAGCGGGAGTGAGGTACGAGCAGTTCTTC
TRBV19,few,NA,TRBJ1-1,CASSPEGRGTEAFF,TGTGCCAGTTCACCCGAGGGGCGAGGCACTGAAGCTTTCTTT
TRBV20-1,NA,NA,TRBJ2-7,CSARDGAGRSSYEQYF,TGCAGTGCTAGAGATGGGGCAGGACGCAGCTCCTACGAGCAGTACTTC
TRBV7-9,many,TRBD2,TRBJ2-1,CASSGNREGNYNEQFF,TGTGCCAGCAGCGGAAACCGGGAGGGCAACTACAATGAGCAGTTCTTC
TRBV11-2,many,NA,TRBJ1-1,CASSLGRFEFLTSTEAFF,TGTGCCAGCAGCTTGGGGCGGTTCGAGTTTCTAACTTCCACTGAAGCTTTCTTT
TRBV12-3/TRBV12-4,many,NA,TRBJ2-3,CASSWSTDTQYF,TGTGCCAGCAGTTGGAGCACAGATACGCAGTATTTT
TRBV7-9,many,NA,TRBJ2-7,CASSHSSSYEQYF,TGTGCCAGCAGCCACTCGAGCTCCTACGAGCAGTACTTC
TRBV20-1,many,NA,TRBJ2-3,CSALLADTQYF,TGCAGTGCCCTGTTGGCGGATACGCAGTATTTT